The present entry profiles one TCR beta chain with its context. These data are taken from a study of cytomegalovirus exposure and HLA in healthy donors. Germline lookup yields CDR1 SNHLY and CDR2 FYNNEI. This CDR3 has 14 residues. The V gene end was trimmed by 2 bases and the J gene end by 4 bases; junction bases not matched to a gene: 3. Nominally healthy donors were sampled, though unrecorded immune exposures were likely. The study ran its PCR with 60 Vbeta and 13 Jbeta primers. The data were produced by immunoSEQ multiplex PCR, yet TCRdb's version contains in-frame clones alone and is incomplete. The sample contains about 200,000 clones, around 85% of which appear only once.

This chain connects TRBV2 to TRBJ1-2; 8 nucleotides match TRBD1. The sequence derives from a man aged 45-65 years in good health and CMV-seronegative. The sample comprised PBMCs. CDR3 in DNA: TGTGCCAGCAGTGAACAGGGGGCGGGCTATGGCTACACCTTC. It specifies CASSEQGAGYGYTF.